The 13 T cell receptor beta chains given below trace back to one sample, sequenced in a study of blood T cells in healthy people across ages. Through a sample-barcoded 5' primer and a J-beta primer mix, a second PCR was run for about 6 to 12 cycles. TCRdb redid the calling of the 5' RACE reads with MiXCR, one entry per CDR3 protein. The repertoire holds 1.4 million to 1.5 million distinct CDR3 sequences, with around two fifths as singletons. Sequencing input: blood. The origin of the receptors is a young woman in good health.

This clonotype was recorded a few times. The CDR3 bases are TGTGCCAGCAGCTTACAGGGACAGGGAGGTTCACCCCTCCACTTT. This translates into CASSLQGQGGSPLHF. V usage is TRBV11-2 and J usage is TRBJ1-6, with 9 bases matching TRBD1. This CDR3 has 15 amino acids. The V and J ends lost 2 bases and 9 bases, in that order; junction bases with no gene match: 5. Germline V CDR1 and CDR2: SGHAT, FQNNGV.

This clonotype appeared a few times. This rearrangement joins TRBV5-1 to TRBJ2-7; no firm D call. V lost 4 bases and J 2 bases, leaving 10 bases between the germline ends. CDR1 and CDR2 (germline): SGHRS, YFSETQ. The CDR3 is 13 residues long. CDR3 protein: CASSTTVAYEQYF. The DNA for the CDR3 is TGCGCCAGCAGCACAACTGTGGCCTACGAGCAGTACTTC.

DNA of the CDR3: TGCAGTGCCAGGACTAGCGGGGGGAGGGAGCAGTACTTC. This sequence encodes CSARTSGGREQYF. The chain is built from TRBV20-1 and TRBJ2-5, with TRBD2 matching over 14 bases. The V gene end was trimmed by 6 bases and the J gene end by 11 bases; junction bases not matched to a gene: 8. The CDR3 loop spans 13 amino acids. Germline-derived CDR1 and CDR2 are DFQATT and SNEGSKA (reference sequence).

The CDR3, as DNA: TGCAGCGGAGGGGTCTGGGAGCAGTTCTTC. Translation: CSGGVWEQFF. The V call is TRBV29-1, the J call TRBJ2-1; tentatively, D is TRBD1 or TRBD2 (5 bases each). Germline CDR1 is SQVTM and CDR2 is ANQGSEA. The V end lost 7 bases, the J end lost 10 bases, and 11 bases lay between the germline ends. This CDR3 is 10 amino acids long.

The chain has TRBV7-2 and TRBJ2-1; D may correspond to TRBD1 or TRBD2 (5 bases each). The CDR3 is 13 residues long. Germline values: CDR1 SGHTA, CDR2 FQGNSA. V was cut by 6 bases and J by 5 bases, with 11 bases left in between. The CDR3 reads CASRTGTNNEQFF. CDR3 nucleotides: TGTGCCAGCAGGACCGGGACGAACAATGAGCAGTTCTTC. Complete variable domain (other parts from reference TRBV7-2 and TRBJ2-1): GAGVSQSPSNKVTEKGKDVELRCDPISGHTALYWYRQSLGQGLEFLIYFQGNSAPDKSGLPSDRFSAERTGGSVSTLTIQRTQQEDSAVYLCASRTGTNNEQFFGPGTRLTVL.

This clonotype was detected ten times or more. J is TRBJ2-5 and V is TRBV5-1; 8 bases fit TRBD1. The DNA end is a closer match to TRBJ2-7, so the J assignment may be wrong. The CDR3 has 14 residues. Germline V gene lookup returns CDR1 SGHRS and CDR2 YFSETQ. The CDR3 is CASSPDRVGLEQYF. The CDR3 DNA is TGCGCCAGCAGCCCGGACAGGGTCGGCCTCGAGCAGTACTTC.

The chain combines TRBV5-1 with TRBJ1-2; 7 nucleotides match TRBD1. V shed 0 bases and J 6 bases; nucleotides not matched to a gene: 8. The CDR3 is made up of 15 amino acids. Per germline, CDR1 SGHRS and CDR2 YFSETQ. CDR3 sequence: CASSLEIGQGDGYTF. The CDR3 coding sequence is TGCGCCAGCAGCTTGGAGATTGGGCAGGGGGATGGCTACACCTTC.

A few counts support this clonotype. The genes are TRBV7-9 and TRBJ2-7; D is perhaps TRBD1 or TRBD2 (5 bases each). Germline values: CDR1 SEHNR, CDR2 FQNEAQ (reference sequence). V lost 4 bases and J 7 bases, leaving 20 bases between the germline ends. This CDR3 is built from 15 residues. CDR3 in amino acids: CASSSPRDPYAEQYF. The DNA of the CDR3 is TGTGCCAGCAGCTCCCCCCGGGACCCCTACGCAGAGCAGTACTTC. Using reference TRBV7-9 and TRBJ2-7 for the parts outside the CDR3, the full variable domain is DTGVSQNPRHKITKRGQNVTFRCDPISEHNRLYWYRQTLGQGPEFLTYFQNEAQLEKSRLLSDRFSAERPKGSFSTLEIQRTEQGDSAMYLCASSSPRDPYAEQYFGPGTRLTVT.

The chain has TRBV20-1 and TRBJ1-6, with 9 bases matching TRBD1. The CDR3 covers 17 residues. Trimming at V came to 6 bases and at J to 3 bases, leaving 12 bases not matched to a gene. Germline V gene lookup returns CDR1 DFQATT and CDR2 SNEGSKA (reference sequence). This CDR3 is CSAQPGQGSYYNSPLHF. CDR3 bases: TGCAGTGCCCAACCGGGACAGGGATCTTACTATAATTCACCCCTCCACTTT.

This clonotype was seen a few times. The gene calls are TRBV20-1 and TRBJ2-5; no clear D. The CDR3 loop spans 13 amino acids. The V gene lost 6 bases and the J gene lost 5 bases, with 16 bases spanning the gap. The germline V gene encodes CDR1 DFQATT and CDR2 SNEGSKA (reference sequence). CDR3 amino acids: CSARFPSLETQYF. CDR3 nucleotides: TGCAGTGCGAGGTTCCCTTCCCTGGAGACCCAGTACTTC.

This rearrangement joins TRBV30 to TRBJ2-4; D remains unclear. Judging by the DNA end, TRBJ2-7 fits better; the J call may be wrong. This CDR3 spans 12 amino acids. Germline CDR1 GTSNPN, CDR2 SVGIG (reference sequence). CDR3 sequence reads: CAWTHLPYEQYF. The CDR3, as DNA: TGTGCCTGGACCCACCTTCCCTACGAGCAGTACTTC.

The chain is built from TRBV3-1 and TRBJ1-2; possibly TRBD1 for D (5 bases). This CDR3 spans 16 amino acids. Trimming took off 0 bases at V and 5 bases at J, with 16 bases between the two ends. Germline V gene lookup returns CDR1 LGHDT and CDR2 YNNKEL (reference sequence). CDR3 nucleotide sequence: TGTGCCAGCAGCCAAGATCCCTTAGAGGGGTATTATGGCTACACCTTC. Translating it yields CASSQDPLEGYYGYTF.

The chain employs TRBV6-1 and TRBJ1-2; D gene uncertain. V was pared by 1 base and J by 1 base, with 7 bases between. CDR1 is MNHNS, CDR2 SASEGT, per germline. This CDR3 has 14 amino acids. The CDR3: CASSEERVNYGYTF. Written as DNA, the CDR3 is TGTGCCAGCAGTGAAGAACGGGTTAACTATGGCTACACCTTC.